A selection of T cell receptor beta chains follows, all from one sample in a study of blood T cell repertoires in COVID-19. Generated by immunoSEQ multiplex PCR, the TCRdb table keeps only in-frame clones and is missing some. The data contain around 250,000 clones, around 83% of them singletons. Specimen: PBMCs or T cells enriched from blood (not recorded which). Receptors originate from a man in his forties or fifties who had been exposed to COVID-19. Each CDR3 is given with its conserved first and last residue. The D gene is left open where the match is weak. Clone size is shown for a subset of rows, as once, few, many or a class of expanded clone.

d_call: NA; clone_size: NA; v_call: TRBV19; j_call: TRBJ1-2; cdr3_aa: CASSPTEEDGYTF; cdr3_nt: TGTGCCAGTAGTCCTACAGAGGAGGATGGCTACACCTTC
d_call: TRBD2; clone_size: NA; v_call: TRBV19; j_call: TRBJ2-1; cdr3_aa: CASRRQDGRVVNEQFF; cdr3_nt: TGTGCCAGTAGGCGGCAGGACGGGAGGGTTGTCAATGAGCAGTTCTTC
d_call: TRBD1; clone_size: NA; v_call: TRBV3-1/TRBV3-2; j_call: TRBJ2-7; cdr3_aa: CASSPQGHRGSAYEQYF; cdr3_nt: TGTGCCAGCAGCCCGCAGGGGCACAGGGGGTCGGCCTACGAGCAGTACTTC
d_call: TRBD2; clone_size: few; v_call: TRBV7-9; j_call: TRBJ2-2; cdr3_aa: CASRPPGLASSGELFF; cdr3_nt: TGTGCCAGCAGACCTCCGGGACTAGCGTCATCCGGGGAGCTGTTTTTT
d_call: TRBD1; clone_size: NA; v_call: TRBV5-1; j_call: TRBJ2-3; cdr3_aa: CASSPTTGVPDTQYF; cdr3_nt: TGCGCCAGCAGCCCCACAACAGGGGTCCCAGATACGCAGTATTTT
d_call: TRBD1; clone_size: NA; v_call: TRBV19; j_call: TRBJ2-5; cdr3_aa: CATRQGRNADGTQYF; cdr3_nt: TGTGCCACCCGACAGGGCCGTAACGCCGACGGGACCCAGTACTTC
d_call: TRBD1; clone_size: NA; v_call: TRBV5-4; j_call: TRBJ2-1; cdr3_aa: CASRKSTGNNEQFF; cdr3_nt: TGTGCCAGCAGGAAATCGACAGGGAACAATGAGCAGTTCTTC
d_call: TRBD1; clone_size: NA; v_call: TRBV7-9; j_call: TRBJ2-2; cdr3_aa: CASNRQGNTGELFF; cdr3_nt: TGTGCCAGCAACCGACAGGGGAACACCGGGGAGCTGTTTTTT
d_call: TRBD1; clone_size: NA; v_call: TRBV29-1; j_call: TRBJ1-4; cdr3_aa: CSVEKGTGGGEKLFF; cdr3_nt: TGCAGCGTTGAAAAGGGGACAGGGGGAGGTGAAAAACTGTTTTTT
d_call: NA; clone_size: NA; v_call: TRBV7-3; j_call: TRBJ2-3; cdr3_aa: CASSLYRDTQYF; cdr3_nt: TGTGCCAGCAGCTTATATAGAGATACGCAGTATTTT
d_call: TRBD1; clone_size: NA; v_call: TRBV9; j_call: TRBJ2-7; cdr3_aa: CASSVAPGTGFDEQYF; cdr3_nt: TGTGCCAGCAGCGTAGCCCCCGGGACAGGCTTCGACGAGCAGTACTTC
d_call: TRBD2; clone_size: NA; v_call: TRBV11-2; j_call: TRBJ2-7; cdr3_aa: CASSLRGAGGYEQYF; cdr3_nt: TGTGCCAGCAGCTTACGGGGCGCGGGGGGCTACGAGCAGTACTTC
d_call: NA; clone_size: NA; v_call: TRBV6-5; j_call: TRBJ1-2; cdr3_aa: CASRLSGAGGYTF; cdr3_nt: TGTGCCAGCAGACTATCAGGGGCTGGTGGCTACACCTTC
d_call: NA; clone_size: NA; v_call: TRBV7-2; j_call: TRBJ2-2; cdr3_aa: CASSAQGWTGELFF; cdr3_nt: TGTGCCAGCAGCGCACAGGGCTGGACCGGGGAGCTGTTTTTT
d_call: TRBD1; clone_size: NA; v_call: TRBV5-4; j_call: TRBJ2-5; cdr3_aa: CASSPGQGASGRRETQYF; cdr3_nt: TGTGCCAGCAGCCCTGGACAGGGGGCTAGCGGAAGGAGGGAGACCCAGTACTTC
d_call: NA; clone_size: NA; v_call: TRBV18; j_call: TRBJ1-3; cdr3_aa: CASSPRQSSGNTIYF; cdr3_nt: TGTGCCAGCTCACCACGACAGAGCTCTGGAAACACCATATATTTT
d_call: TRBD2; clone_size: NA; v_call: TRBV5-4; j_call: TRBJ2-7; cdr3_aa: CASSLGLAGGSEQYF; cdr3_nt: TGTGCCAGCAGCTTAGGACTAGCGGGGGGCTCCGAGCAGTACTTC
d_call: NA; clone_size: few; v_call: TRBV6-4; j_call: TRBJ1-1; cdr3_aa: CASSRGPNTEAFF; cdr3_nt: TGTGCCAGCAGCAGGGGCCCAAACACTGAAGCTTTCTTT
d_call: TRBD2; clone_size: few; v_call: TRBV7-9; j_call: TRBJ2-1; cdr3_aa: CASSPSGRRSEQFF; cdr3_nt: TGTGCCAGCAGTCCGAGCGGGAGGAGGAGTGAGCAGTTCTTC
d_call: NA; clone_size: NA; v_call: TRBV3-1/TRBV3-2; j_call: TRBJ1-2; cdr3_aa: CASSQDLSGGVGGYTF; cdr3_nt: TGTGCCAGCAGCCAAGATCTTTCGGGGGGCGTGGGAGGCTACACCTTC
d_call: NA; clone_size: few; v_call: TRBV11-3; j_call: TRBJ2-5; cdr3_aa: CASSSPSGSREETQYF; cdr3_nt: TGTGCCAGCAGCTCCCCCAGCGGCTCCCGGGAAGAGACCCAGTACTTC
d_call: NA; clone_size: NA; v_call: TRBV11-2; j_call: TRBJ1-5; cdr3_aa: CASSPGLFGNQPQHF; cdr3_nt: TGTGCCAGCAGCCCGGGACTTTTTGGCAATCAGCCCCAGCATTTT
d_call: TRBD1; clone_size: few; v_call: TRBV27; j_call: TRBJ1-3; cdr3_aa: CASSLKGQGMGTIYF; cdr3_nt: TGTGCCAGCAGTTTAAAGGGACAGGGGATGGGAACCATATATTTT
d_call: TRBD1; clone_size: NA; v_call: TRBV5-1; j_call: TRBJ1-3; cdr3_aa: CASSLRDRGGNTIYF; cdr3_nt: TGCGCCAGCAGCCTCCGGGACAGAGGAGGAAACACCATATATTTT
d_call: TRBD1; clone_size: NA; v_call: TRBV6-1; j_call: TRBJ2-1; cdr3_aa: CASSEFIIGTGSYNEQFF; cdr3_nt: TGTGCCAGCAGTGAATTTATTATTGGGACAGGGTCGTACAATGAGCAGTTCTTC
d_call: TRBD2; clone_size: NA; v_call: TRBV7-9; j_call: TRBJ2-3; cdr3_aa: CASTTSGTDTQYF; cdr3_nt: TGTGCCAGCACGACTAGCGGCACAGATACGCAGTATTTT
d_call: NA; clone_size: NA; v_call: TRBV11-3; j_call: TRBJ2-4; cdr3_aa: CASSLRLPNIQYF; cdr3_nt: TGTGCCAGCAGCTTGCGACTACCAAACATTCAGTACTTC
d_call: NA; clone_size: NA; v_call: TRBV9; j_call: TRBJ1-3; cdr3_aa: CASSVEGRSSGNTIYF; cdr3_nt: TGTGCCAGCAGCGTAGAAGGGAGAAGCTCTGGAAACACCATATATTTT
d_call: TRBD1; clone_size: NA; v_call: TRBV19; j_call: TRBJ1-1; cdr3_aa: CASSLDRAAFF; cdr3_nt: TGTGCCAGTAGTCTCGACAGGGCAGCTTTCTTT
d_call: NA; clone_size: NA; v_call: TRBV19; j_call: TRBJ2-5; cdr3_aa: CASSIGAGGKTQYF; cdr3_nt: TGTGCCAGTAGTATAGGTGCAGGGGGGAAGACCCAGTACTTC
d_call: NA; clone_size: many; v_call: TRBV5-1; j_call: TRBJ2-7; cdr3_aa: CASSLRAGTSRSSYEQYF; cdr3_nt: TGCGCCAGCAGCTTGAGGGCGGGGACGAGCAGATCCTCCTACGAGCAGTACTTC
d_call: NA; clone_size: NA; v_call: TRBV30; j_call: TRBJ1-3; cdr3_aa: CAGGLLSGNTIYF; cdr3_nt: TGTGCTGGAGGACTTCTCTCTGGAAACACCATATATTTT
d_call: NA; clone_size: NA; v_call: TRBV12-3/TRBV12-4; j_call: TRBJ1-1; cdr3_aa: CASSYTDKAFF; cdr3_nt: TGTGCCAGCAGTTATACCGACAAAGCTTTCTTT
d_call: NA; clone_size: NA; v_call: TRBV30; j_call: TRBJ1-4; cdr3_aa: CAWSKDLRARVFF; cdr3_nt: TGTGCCTGGAGCAAAGATTTGCGGGCCCGGGTGTTTTTT
d_call: NA; clone_size: NA; v_call: TRBV7-9; j_call: TRBJ2-4; cdr3_aa: CASSLGIGGNRGENIQYF; cdr3_nt: TGTGCCAGCAGCTTAGGGATCGGGGGAAACAGGGGAGAAAACATTCAGTACTTC
d_call: TRBD2; clone_size: once; v_call: TRBV2; j_call: TRBJ2-7; cdr3_aa: CASSARGTTNYEQYF; cdr3_nt: TGTGCCAGCAGCGCCCGGGGGACTACAAACTACGAGCAGTACTTC
d_call: TRBD2; clone_size: NA; v_call: TRBV19; j_call: TRBJ2-7; cdr3_aa: CASTVTSGNYEQYF; cdr3_nt: TGTGCCAGTACCGTGACTAGCGGGAACTACGAGCAGTACTTC
d_call: NA; clone_size: NA; v_call: TRBV18; j_call: TRBJ1-1; cdr3_aa: CASTLEENTEAFF; cdr3_nt: TGTGCCAGCACCCTAGAAGAGAACACTGAAGCTTTCTTT
d_call: NA; clone_size: NA; v_call: TRBV19; j_call: TRBJ1-1; cdr3_aa: CASTRGGVGLTYEAFF; cdr3_nt: TGTGCCAGTACCCGGGGAGGGGTTGGCCTGACTTATGAAGCTTTCTTT
d_call: TRBD2; clone_size: NA; v_call: TRBV2; j_call: TRBJ2-7; cdr3_aa: CASKRESPYEQYF; cdr3_nt: TGTGCCAGCAAGCGGGAGTCGCCCTACGAGCAGTACTTC
d_call: NA; clone_size: NA; v_call: TRBV18; j_call: TRBJ1-3; cdr3_aa: CASSPSLTGNTIYF; cdr3_nt: TGTGCCAGCTCACCATCCCTGACAGGAAACACCATATATTTT
d_call: NA; clone_size: NA; v_call: TRBV12-3/TRBV12-4; j_call: TRBJ1-2; cdr3_aa: CASSLGQPYGYTF; cdr3_nt: TGTGCCAGCAGTTTGGGGCAGCCCTATGGCTACACCTTC
d_call: NA; clone_size: once; v_call: TRBV5-1; j_call: TRBJ2-6; cdr3_aa: CASSLSGASGANVLTF; cdr3_nt: TGCGCCAGCAGCTTGTCCGGAGCCTCTGGGGCCAACGTCCTGACTTTC
d_call: NA; clone_size: NA; v_call: TRBV11-3; j_call: TRBJ2-7; cdr3_aa: CASSTNYEQYF; cdr3_nt: TGTGCCAGCAGCACAAACTACGAGCAGTACTTC
d_call: NA; clone_size: few; v_call: TRBV5-6; j_call: TRBJ1-2; cdr3_aa: CASSPPWPNYGYTF; cdr3_nt: TGTGCCAGCAGCCCTCCATGGCCGAACTATGGCTACACCTTC
d_call: TRBD2; clone_size: NA; v_call: TRBV9; j_call: TRBJ2-7; cdr3_aa: CASSRGGSSYEQYF; cdr3_nt: TGTGCCAGCTCCCGGGGAGGGAGCTCCTACGAGCAGTACTTC
d_call: TRBD2; clone_size: NA; v_call: TRBV30; j_call: TRBJ2-1; cdr3_aa: CSYLKLAGQQFF; cdr3_nt: TGTTCGTACCTTAAACTAGCGGGACAGCAGTTCTTC
d_call: NA; clone_size: NA; v_call: TRBV7-3; j_call: TRBJ1-5; cdr3_aa: CASSLGRDGPQHF; cdr3_nt: TGTGCCAGCAGCTTAGGGCGGGATGGGCCCCAGCATTTT
d_call: NA; clone_size: NA; v_call: TRBV5-6; j_call: TRBJ2-2; cdr3_aa: CASRRQQNTGELFF; cdr3_nt: TGTGCCAGCAGAAGACAGCAGAACACCGGGGAGCTGTTTTTT